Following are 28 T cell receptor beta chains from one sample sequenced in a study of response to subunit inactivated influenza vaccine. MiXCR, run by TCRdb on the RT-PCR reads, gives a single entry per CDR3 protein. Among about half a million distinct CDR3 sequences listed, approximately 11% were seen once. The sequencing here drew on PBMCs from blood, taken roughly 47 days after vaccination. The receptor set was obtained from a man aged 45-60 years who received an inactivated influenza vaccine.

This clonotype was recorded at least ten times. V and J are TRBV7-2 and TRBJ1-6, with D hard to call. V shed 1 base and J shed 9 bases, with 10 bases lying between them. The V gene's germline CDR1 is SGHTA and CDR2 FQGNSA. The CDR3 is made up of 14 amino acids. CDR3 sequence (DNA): TGTGCCAGCAGCTTAGTAGGGTCGAGTTCACCCCTCCACTTT. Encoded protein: CASSLVGSSSPLHF.

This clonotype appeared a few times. The CDR3 bases are TGTGCCAGCAGTTACTCGATGGACATGCATTCGTACACCTTC. Its translation: CASSYSMDMHSYTF. The J gene is TRBJ1-2, the V gene TRBV6-2 or TRBV6-3; D might be TRBD1 (5 bases). The germline gives CDR1 MNHEY, CDR2 SVGEGT. This CDR3 comprises 14 residues. The V end lost 0 bases, the J end lost 11 bases, and 16 bases lay between the germline ends.

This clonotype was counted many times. CDR3 bases: TGCGCCAGCAGCTTGGATGTAGCCCTTTCCTACGAGCAGTACTTC. Translation: CASSLDVALSYEQYF. V and J are TRBV5-1 and TRBJ2-7; D call uncertain. Trimming removed 0 bases from V and 1 base from J, with 11 bases in between. This CDR3 has 15 amino acids. Per the germline V gene, CDR1 is SGHRS and CDR2 is YFSETQ.

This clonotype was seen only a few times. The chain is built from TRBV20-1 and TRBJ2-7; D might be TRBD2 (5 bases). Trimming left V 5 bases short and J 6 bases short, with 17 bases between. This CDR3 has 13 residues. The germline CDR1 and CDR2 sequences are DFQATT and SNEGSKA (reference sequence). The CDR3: CSAGPGSTSEQYF. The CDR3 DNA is TGCAGTGCTGGGCCGGGGAGTACGTCCGAGCAGTACTTC.

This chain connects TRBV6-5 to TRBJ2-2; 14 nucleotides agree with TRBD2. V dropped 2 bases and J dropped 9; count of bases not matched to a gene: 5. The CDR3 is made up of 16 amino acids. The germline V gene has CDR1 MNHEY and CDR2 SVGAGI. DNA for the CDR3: TGTGCCAGCAGTTACCAGACTAGCGGGGGGGTTCGGGAGCTGTTTTTT. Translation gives CASSYQTSGGVRELFF.

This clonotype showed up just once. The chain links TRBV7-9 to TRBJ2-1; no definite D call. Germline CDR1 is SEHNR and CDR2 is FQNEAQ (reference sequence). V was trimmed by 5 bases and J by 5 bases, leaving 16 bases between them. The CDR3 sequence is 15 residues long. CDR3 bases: TGTGCCAGCAGCCATATGCCGGGCTTACACAATGAGCAGTTCTTC. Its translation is CASSHMPGLHNEQFF.

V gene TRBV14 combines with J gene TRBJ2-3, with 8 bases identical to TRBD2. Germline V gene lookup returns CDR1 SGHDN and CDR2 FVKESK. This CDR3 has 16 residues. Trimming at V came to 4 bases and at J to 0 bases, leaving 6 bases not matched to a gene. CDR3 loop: CASSRLAGLSTDTQYF. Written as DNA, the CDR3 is TGTGCCAGCAGCCGTTTAGCGGGGCTGAGCACAGATACGCAGTATTTT.

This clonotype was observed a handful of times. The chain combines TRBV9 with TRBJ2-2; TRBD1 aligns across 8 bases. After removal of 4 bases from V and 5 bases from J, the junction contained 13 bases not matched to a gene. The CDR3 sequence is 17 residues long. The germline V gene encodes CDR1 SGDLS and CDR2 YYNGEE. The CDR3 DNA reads TGTGCCAGCAGCCCCAGACCGGGAACAGGGGGGACCGGGGAGCTGTTTTTT. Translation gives CASSPRPGTGGTGELFF.

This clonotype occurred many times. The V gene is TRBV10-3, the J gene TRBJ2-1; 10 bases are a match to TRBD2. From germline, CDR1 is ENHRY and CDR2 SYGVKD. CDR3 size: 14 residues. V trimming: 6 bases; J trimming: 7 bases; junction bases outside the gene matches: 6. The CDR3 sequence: CAISLAGAINEQFF. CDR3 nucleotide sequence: TGTGCCATCAGCCTAGCGGGAGCCATTAATGAGCAGTTCTTC.

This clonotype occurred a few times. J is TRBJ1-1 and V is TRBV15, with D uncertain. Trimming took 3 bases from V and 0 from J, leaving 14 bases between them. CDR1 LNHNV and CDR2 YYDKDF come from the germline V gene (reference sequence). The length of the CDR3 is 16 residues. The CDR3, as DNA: TGTGCCACCAGCAGGGATTTGGCCCTAATGAACACTGAAGCTTTCTTT. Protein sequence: CATSRDLALMNTEAFF. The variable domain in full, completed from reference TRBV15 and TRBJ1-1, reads DAMVIQNPRYQVTQFGKPVTLSCSQTLNHNVMYWYQQKSSQAPKLLFHYYDKDFNNEADTPDNFQSRRPNTSFCFLDIRSPGLGDTAMYLCATSRDLALMNTEAFFGQGTRLTVV.

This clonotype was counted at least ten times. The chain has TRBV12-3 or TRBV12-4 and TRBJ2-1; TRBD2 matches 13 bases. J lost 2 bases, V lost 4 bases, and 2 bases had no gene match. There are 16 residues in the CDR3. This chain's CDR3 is CASSSGLAGAYNEQFF. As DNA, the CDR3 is TGTGCCAGCAGTTCCGGACTAGCGGGGGCCTACAATGAGCAGTTCTTC.

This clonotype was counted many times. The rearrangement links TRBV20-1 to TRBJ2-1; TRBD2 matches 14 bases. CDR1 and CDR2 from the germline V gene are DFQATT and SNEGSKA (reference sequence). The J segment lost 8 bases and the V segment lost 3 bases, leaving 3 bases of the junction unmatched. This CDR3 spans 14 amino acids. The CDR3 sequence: CSARSTSGGDEQFF. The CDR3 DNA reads TGCAGTGCTAGGTCGACTAGCGGGGGGGATGAGCAGTTCTTC.

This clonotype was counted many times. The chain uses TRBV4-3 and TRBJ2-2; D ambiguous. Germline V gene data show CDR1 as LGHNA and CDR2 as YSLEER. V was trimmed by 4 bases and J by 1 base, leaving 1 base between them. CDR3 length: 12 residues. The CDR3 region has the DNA TGCGCCAGCAGCCGGAACACCGGGGAGCTGTTTTTT. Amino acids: CASSRNTGELFF.

This CDR3 is CASSQGTGSSPLHF. The DNA for the CDR3 is TGTGCCAGCAGCCAAGGGACAGGGAGCTCACCCCTCCACTTT. The chain couples TRBV3-1 to TRBJ1-6, with 8 bases fitting TRBD1. Germline-derived CDR1 and CDR2 are LGHDT and YNNKEL (reference sequence). V shed 1 base and J 10 bases; nucleotides not matched to a gene: 3. This CDR3 is built from 14 residues.

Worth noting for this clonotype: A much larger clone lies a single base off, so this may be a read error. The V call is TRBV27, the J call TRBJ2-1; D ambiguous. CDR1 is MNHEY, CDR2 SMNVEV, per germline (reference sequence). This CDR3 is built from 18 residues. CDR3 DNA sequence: TGTGCCCGCAGTTTCGTTTATGGGGTTAGGGTTGCCTACAATGAGCAGTTCTTC. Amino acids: CARSFVYGVRVAYNEQFF.

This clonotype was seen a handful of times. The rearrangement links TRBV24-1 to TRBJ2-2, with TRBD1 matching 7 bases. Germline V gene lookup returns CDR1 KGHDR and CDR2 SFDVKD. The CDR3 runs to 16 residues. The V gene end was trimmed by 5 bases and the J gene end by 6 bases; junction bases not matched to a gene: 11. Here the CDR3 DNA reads TGTGCCACCAGTGCCCCTCAGACAGGGCGGGCCGGGGAGCTGTTTTTT. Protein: CATSAPQTGRAGELFF.

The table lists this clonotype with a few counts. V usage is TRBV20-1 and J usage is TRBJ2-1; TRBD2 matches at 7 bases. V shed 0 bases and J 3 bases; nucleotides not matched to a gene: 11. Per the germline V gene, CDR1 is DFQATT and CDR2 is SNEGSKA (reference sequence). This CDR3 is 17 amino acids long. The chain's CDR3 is CSARDGGRLADYNEQFF. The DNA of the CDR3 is TGCAGTGCTAGAGATGGTGGCCGGCTAGCGGACTACAATGAGCAGTTCTTC.

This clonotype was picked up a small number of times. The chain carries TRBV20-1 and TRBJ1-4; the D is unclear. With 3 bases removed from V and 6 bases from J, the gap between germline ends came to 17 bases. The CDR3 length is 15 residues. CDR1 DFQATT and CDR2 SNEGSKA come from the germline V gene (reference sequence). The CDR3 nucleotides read TGCAGTGCTAGGCCACGAGGGCTCAGATATGAAAAACTGTTTTTT. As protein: CSARPRGLRYEKLFF.

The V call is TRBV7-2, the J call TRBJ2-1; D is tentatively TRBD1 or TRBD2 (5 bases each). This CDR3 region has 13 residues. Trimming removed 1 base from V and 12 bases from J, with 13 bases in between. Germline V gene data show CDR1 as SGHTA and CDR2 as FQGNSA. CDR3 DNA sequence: TGTGCCAGCAGCTTAGGGGGACGCGTCTCGCAGTTCTTC. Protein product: CASSLGGRVSQFF. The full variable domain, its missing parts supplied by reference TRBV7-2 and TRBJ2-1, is GAGVSQSPSNKVTEKGKDVELRCDPISGHTALYWYRQSLGQGLEFLIYFQGNSAPDKSGLPSDRFSAERTGGSVSTLTIQRTQQEDSAVYLCASSLGGRVSQFFGPGTRLTVL.

The CDR3 loop reads CSVERVPDTQYF. CDR3 bases: TGCAGCGTTGAAAGAGTTCCAGATACGCAGTATTTT. The chain is built from TRBV29-1 and TRBJ2-3; no firm D call. Trimming pared 2 bases from V and 4 bases from J, leaving 7 bases between. This CDR3 region has 12 residues. Germline assignment: CDR1 SQVTM and CDR2 ANQGSEA.

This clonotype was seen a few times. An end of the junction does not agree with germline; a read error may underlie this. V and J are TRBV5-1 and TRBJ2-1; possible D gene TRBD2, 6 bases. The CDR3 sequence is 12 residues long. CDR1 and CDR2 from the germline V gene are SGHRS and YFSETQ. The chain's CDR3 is CASSLGGNERFF. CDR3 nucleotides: TGCGCCAGCAGCCTGGGGGGAAATGAGCGGTTCTTC.

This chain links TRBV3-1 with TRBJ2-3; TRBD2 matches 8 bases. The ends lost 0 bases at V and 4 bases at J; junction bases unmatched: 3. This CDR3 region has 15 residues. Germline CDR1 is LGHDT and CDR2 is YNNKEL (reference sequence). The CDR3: CASSQEPGLADTQYF. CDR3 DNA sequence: TGTGCCAGCAGCCAAGAACCGGGACTAGCAGATACGCAGTATTTT.

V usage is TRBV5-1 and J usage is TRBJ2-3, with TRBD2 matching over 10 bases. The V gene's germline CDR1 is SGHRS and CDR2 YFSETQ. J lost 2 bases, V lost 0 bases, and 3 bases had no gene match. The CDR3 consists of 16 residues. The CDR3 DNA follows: TGCGCCAGCAGCTTGGTAGCGGGGGGATCCACAGATACGCAGTATTTT. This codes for CASSLVAGGSTDTQYF.

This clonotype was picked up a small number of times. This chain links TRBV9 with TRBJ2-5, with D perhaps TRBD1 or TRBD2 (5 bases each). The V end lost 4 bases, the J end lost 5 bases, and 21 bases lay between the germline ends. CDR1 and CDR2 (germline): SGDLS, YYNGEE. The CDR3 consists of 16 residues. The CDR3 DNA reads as TGTGCCAGCAGCCCAAGATGGGGCGAGAGAGGGGAGACCCAGTACTTC. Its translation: CASSPRWGERGETQYF.

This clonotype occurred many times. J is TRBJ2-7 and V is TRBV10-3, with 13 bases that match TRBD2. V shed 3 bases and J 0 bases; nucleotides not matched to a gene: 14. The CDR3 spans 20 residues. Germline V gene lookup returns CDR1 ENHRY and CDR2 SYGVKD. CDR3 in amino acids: CAISDLGGLAGFQSSYEQYF. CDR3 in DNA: TGTGCCATCAGTGACCTGGGGGGACTAGCGGGATTTCAGAGCTCCTACGAGCAGTACTTC.

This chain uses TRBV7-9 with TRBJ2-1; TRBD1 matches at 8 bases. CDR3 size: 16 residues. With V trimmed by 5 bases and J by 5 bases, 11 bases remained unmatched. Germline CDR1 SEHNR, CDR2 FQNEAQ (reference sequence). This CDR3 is CASSIPTGALNNEQFF. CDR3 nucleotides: TGTGCCAGCAGCATTCCGACAGGGGCACTTAACAATGAGCAGTTCTTC.

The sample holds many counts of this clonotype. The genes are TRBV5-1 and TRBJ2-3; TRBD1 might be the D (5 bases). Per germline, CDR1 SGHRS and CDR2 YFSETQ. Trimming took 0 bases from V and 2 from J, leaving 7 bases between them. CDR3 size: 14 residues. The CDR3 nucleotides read TGCGCCAGCAGCTTGGCACAGGACACAGATACGCAGTATTTT. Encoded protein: CASSLAQDTDTQYF.

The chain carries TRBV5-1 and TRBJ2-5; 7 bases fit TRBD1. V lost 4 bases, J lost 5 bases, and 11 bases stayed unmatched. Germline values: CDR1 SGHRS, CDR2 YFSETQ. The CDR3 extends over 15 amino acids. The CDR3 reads CASSPRTGSRETQYF. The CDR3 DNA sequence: TGCGCCAGCAGCCCGCGGACAGGATCCAGGGAGACCCAGTACTTC.